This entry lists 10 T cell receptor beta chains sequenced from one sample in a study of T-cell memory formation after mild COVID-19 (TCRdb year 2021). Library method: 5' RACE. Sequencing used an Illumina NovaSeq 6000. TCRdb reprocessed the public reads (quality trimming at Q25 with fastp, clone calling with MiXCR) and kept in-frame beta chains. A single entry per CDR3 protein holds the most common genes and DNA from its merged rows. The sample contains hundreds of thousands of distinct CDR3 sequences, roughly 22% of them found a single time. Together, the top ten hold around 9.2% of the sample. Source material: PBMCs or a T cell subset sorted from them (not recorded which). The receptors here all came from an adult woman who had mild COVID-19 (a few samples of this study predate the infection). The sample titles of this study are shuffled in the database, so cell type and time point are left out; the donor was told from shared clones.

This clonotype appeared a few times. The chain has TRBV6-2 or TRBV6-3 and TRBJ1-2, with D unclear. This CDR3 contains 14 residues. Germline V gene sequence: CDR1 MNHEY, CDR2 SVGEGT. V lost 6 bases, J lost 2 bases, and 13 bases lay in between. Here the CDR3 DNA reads TGTGCCAGCAGAAAGGACCCGATAAACTATGGCTACACCTTC. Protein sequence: CASRKDPINYGYTF.

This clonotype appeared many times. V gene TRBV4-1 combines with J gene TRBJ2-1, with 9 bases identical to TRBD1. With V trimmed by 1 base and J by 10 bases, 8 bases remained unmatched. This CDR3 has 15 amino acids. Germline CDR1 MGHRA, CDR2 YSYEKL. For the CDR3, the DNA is TGCGCCAGCAGCCAAGTACAGGGGGCGCGAGGAGAGCAGTTCTTC. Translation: CASSQVQGARGEQFF.

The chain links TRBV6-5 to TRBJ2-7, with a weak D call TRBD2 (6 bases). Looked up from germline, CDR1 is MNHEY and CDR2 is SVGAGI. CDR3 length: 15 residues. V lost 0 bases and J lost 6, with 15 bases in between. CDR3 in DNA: TGTGCCAGCAGTTACTCAAGGCAGGGAGGCTCCGAGCAGTACTTC. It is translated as CASSYSRQGGSEQYF.

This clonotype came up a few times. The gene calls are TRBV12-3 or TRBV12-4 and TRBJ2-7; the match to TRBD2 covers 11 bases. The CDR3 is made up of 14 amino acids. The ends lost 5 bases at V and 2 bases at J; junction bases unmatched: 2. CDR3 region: CASSQLAGAYEQYF. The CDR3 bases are TGTGCCAGCAGTCAACTAGCGGGGGCCTACGAGCAGTACTTC.

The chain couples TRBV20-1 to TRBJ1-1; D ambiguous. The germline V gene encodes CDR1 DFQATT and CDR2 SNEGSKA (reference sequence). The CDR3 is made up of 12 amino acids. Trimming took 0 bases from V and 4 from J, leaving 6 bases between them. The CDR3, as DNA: TGCAGTGCTAGAGATGTTGGCACTGAAGCTTTCTTT. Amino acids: CSARDVGTEAFF.

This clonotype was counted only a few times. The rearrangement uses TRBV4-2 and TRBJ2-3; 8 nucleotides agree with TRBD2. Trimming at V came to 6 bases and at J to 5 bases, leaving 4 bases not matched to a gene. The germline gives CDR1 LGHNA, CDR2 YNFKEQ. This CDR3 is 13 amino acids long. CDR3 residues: CASRGLVGDTQYF. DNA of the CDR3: TGTGCCAGCAGGGGACTAGTGGGAGATACGCAGTATTTT.

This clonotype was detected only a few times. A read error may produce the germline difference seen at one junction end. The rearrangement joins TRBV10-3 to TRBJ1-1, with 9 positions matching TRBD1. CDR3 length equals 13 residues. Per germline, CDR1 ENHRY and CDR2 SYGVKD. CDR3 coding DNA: TGTGCCATCAGTCGGACAGGGGCGACTGGAGCTTTCTTT. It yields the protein CAISRTGATGAFF.

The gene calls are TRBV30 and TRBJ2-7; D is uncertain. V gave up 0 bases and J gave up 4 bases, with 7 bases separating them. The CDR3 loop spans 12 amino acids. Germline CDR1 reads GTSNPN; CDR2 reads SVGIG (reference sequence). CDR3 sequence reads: CAWSVGYYEQYF. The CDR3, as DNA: TGTGCCTGGAGTGTTGGCTATTACGAGCAGTACTTC.

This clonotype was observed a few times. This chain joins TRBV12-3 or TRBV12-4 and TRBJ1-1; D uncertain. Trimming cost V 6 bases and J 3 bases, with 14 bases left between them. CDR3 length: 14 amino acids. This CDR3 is CASSPDGRYTEAFF. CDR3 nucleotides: TGTGCCAGCAGCCCGGACGGACGGTACACTGAAGCTTTCTTT.

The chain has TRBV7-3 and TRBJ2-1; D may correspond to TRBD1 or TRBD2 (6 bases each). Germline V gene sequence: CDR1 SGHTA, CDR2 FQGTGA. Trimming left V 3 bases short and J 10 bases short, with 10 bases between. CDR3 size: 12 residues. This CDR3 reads CASSFGGTEQFF. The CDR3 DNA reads TGTGCCAGCAGCTTTGGGGGGACAGAGCAGTTCTTC.